The T cell receptor beta chain under discussion was sequenced for a study of T cell repertoires in ileal Crohn's disease. Study context: About half received postoperative treatment, some 10 with thiopurines and about 20 anti-TNF. Study-level findings and limits: Compared with non-smokers, active smokers at surgery showed more clonal expansions. All patients with clonality above 26.8% had endoscopic recurrence.

Details on this clone: Antigen: not known.

Profiling relied on immunoSEQ multiplex PCR, and the TCRdb table lists in-frame clones only, not all of them. The table has several thousand clones, roughly 71% seen once; the top ten hold 15% to 20%. The CDR3 is 13 residues long. Eligibility required adulthood, ileal or ileocolonic Crohn's disease and indicated ileocolonic resection. Sequencing was carried out using ileal tissue. The V call is TRBV21-1, the J call TRBJ2-7; TRBD1, the table's D call, was not compared with the DNA. TRBV21-1 is a pseudogene segment. This receptor was taken from an adult with Crohn's disease. The CDR3 reads CASIGTLRWEQYF. The CDR3 bases are TGTGCCAGCATAGGGACATTGCGCTGGGAGCAGTACTTC.